This T cell receptor beta chain is drawn from a study of T cell repertoires in cytomegalovirus infection. Overall study context: The study used recently identified HLA-C-restricted and well-studied HLA-B-restricted CMV epitopes. Shared public TCR beta signatures pointed to both CMV infection and a matching HLA type.

A word on this clonotype: Its antigen is as yet unknown. Compared with germline, one end of the junction differs, possibly owing to a read error.

CDR1 SGHVS and CDR2 FQNEAQ come from the germline V gene. The CDR3 contains 13 residues. A single record per CDR3 protein comes from TCRdb applying MiXCR to the reads. The sample contains under 500,000 distinct CDR3 sequences, roughly 43% of which appear only once. Overall study findings and caveats: Ex vivo, HLA-C-restricted CMV-specific TCR beta clonotypes prevailed over the rest of the response. Using cumulative public TCR beta family frequency, the authors identified those who carried CMV together with the relevant HLA.

The rearrangement links TRBV7-8 to TRBJ2-7; D is unresolved. This receptor was identified in a human donor in good health (CMV status not recorded). Some clones in this sample may be carry-over from other donors' samples. The specimen was cultured PBMCs, collected from culture after CMV antigen stimulation. CDR3 nucleotides: TGTGCCAGCACCTTAGGCATCTCCTACGAGCAGTACTTC. Protein product: CASTLGISYEQYF. Based on the CDR3 plus reference TRBV7-8 and TRBJ2-7, the full variable domain is GAGVSQSPRYKVAKRGQDVALRCDPISGHVSLFWYQQALGQGPEFLTYFQNEAQLDKSGLPSDRFFAERPEGSVSTLKIQRTQQEDSAVYLCASTLGISYEQYFGPGTRLTVT.